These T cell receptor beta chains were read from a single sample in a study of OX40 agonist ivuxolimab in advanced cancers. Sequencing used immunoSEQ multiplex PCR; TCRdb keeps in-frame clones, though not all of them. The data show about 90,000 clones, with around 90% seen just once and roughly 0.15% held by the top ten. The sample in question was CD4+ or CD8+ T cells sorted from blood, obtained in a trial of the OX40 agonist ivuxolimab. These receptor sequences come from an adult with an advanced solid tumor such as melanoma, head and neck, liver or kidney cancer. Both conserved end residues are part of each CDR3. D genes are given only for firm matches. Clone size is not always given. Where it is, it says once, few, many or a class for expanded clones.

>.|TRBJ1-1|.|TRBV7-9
CASSLRTNTEAFF
TGTGCCAGCAGCTTAAGGACGAACACTGAAGCTTTCTTT
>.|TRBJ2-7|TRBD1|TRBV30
CAWTPRQGSSYEQYF
TGTGCCTGGACCCCTCGACAGGGTAGCTCCTACGAGCAGTACTTC
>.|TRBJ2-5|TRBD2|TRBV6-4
CASSGGRGETQYF
TGTGCCAGCAGTGGAGGGAGGGGAGAGACCCAGTACTTC
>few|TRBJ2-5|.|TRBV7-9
CASSLTQETQYF
TGTGCCAGCAGCTTAACCCAAGAGACCCAGTACTTC
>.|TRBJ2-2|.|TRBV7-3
CASSPGAGRTGELFF
TGTGCCAGCAGCCCTGGGGCAGGGAGGACGGGGGAGCTGTTTTTT
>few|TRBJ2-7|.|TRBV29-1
CSVSAQRNEQYF
TGCAGCGTTTCGGCCCAAAGAAACGAGCAGTACTTC
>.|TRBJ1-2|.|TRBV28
CASSSGSGGYTF
TGTGCCAGCAGTTCCGGCTCCGGTGGCTACACCTTC
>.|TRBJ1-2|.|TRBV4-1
CASSQGPAGPYGYTF
TGCGCCAGCAGCCAAGGACCTGCAGGCCCATATGGCTACACCTTC
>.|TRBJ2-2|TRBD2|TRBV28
CASSLSGRARTGELFF
TGTGCCAGCAGTTTAAGCGGGAGGGCCCGGACCGGGGAGCTGTTTTTT
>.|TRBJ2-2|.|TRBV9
CASSVKGLSGELFF
TGTGCCAGCAGCGTAAAGGGTCTTTCCGGGGAGCTGTTTTTT
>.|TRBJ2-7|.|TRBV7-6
CASSFSQNEQYF
TGTGCCAGCAGCTTTTCACAGAATGAGCAGTACTTC
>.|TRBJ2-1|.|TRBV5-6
CASSLFLQGGHIEQFF
TGTGCCAGCAGCTTGTTTCTGCAAGGCGGGCACATCGAGCAGTTCTTC
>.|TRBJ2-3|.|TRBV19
CASSMGHGLDTQYF
TGTGCCAGTAGTATGGGACACGGTTTAGATACGCAGTATTTT
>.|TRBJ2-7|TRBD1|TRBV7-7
CASSLGTGGHHEQYF
TGTGCCAGCAGCCTAGGGACAGGCGGTCATCACGAGCAGTACTTC
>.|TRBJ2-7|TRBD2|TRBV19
CASSIVAGTYEQYF
TGTGCCAGTAGTATCGTAGCGGGGACCTACGAGCAGTACTTC
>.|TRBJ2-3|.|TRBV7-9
CASSLEGKFTDTQYF
TGTGCCAGCAGCTTAGAAGGGAAATTCACAGATACGCAGTATTTT
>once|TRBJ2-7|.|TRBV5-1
CASSTLAGYEQYF
TGCGCCAGCAGCACCCTAGCTGGCTACGAGCAGTACTTC
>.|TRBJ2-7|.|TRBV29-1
CSVEMSYEQYF
TGCAGCGTTGAAATGTCCTACGAGCAGTACTTC
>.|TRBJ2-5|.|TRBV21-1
CASSKEAASPPAGTQETQYF
TGTGCCAGCAGCAAAGAGGCAGCATCCCCTCCTGCTGGCACCCAAGAGACCCAGTACTTC
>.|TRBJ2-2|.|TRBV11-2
CASRSLRGTGELFF
TGTGCCAGCAGGTCCCTGCGGGGCACCGGGGAGCTGTTTTTT
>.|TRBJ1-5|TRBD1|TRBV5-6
CASSTQGWDQPQHF
TGTGCCAGCAGCACACAGGGGTGGGATCAGCCCCAGCATTTT
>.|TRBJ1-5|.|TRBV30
CAWSVRGRGYQPQHF
TGTGCCTGGAGTGTACGAGGCAGGGGCTATCAGCCCCAGCATTTT
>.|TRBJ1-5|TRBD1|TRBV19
CASSFTGGQGSNQPQHF
TGTGCCAGTAGCTTCACCGGAGGACAGGGTAGCAATCAGCCCCAGCATTTT
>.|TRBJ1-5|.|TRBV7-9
CASSGGAHQPQHF
TGTGCCAGCAGCGGGGGGGCCCATCAGCCCCAGCATTTT
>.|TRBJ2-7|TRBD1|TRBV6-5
CASSYRGQGTSYEQYF
TGTGCCAGCAGTTACAGGGGACAGGGGACATCCTACGAGCAGTACTTC
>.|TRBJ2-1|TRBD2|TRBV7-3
CASSLSGGPYNEQFF
TGTGCCAGCAGCTTAAGCGGGGGACCTTACAATGAGCAGTTCTTC
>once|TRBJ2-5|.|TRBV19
CASSSIASQETQYF
TGTGCCAGTAGTAGTATAGCGAGCCAAGAGACCCAGTACTTC
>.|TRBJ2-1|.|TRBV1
CTSSQSLGIYNEQFF
TGCACCAGCAGCCAATCATTAGGGATCTACAATGAGCAGTTCTTC
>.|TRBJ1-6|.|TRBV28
CASSYPLRGNSPLHF
TGTGCCAGCAGTTACCCCCTTCGGGGAAATTCACCCCTCCACTTT
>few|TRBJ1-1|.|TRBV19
CASNYRYTEAFF
TGTGCCAGTAACTATAGGTACACTGAAGCTTTCTTT
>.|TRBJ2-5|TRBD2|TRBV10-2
CASRTGTGTSGRETQYF
TGCGCCAGCCGGACAGGGACCGGGACTAGCGGGCGGGAGACCCAGTACTTC
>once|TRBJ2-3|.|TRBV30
CAWSPGLPGTDTQYF
TGTGCCTGGAGCCCTGGACTCCCGGGGACAGATACGCAGTATTTT
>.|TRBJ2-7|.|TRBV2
CASSARRTSYEQYF
TGTGCCAGCAGCGCCAGACGGACCTCCTACGAGCAGTACTTC
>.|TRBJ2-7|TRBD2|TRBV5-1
CASSLTSGSGEQYF
TGCGCCAGCAGCTTGACTAGCGGGAGCGGCGAGCAGTACTTC
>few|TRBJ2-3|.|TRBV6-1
CASSDIGANTDTQYF
TGTGCCAGCAGTGACATCGGGGCGAACACAGATACGCAGTATTTT
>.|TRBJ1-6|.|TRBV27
CASSSRGSPLHF
TGTGCCAGCAGTTCTCGCGGGTCACCCCTCCACTTT
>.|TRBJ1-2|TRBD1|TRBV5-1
CASSPGILGQGRGGYTF
TGCGCCAGCAGCCCGGGGATCCTTGGACAGGGAAGAGGTGGCTACACCTTC
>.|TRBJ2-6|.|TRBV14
CASNRAGANVLTF
TGTGCCAGTAATCGAGCTGGGGCCAACGTCCTGACTTTC
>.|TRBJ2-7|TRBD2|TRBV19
CASSNLFGSGRSGFTYEQYF
TGTGCCAGTAGCAACCTTTTTGGTAGCGGGAGATCTGGGTTTACCTACGAGCAGTACTTC
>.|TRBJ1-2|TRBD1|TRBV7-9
CASSPGTGLYGYTF
TGTGCCAGCAGCCCGGGGACAGGACTCTATGGCTACACCTTC
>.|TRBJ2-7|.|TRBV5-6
CASSLSPRQLEQYF
TGTGCCAGCAGCTTGAGTCCCAGACAACTCGAGCAGTACTTC
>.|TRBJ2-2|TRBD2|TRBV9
CASSAGLAGDGELFF
TGTGCCAGCAGCGCCGGACTAGCGGGAGATGGGGAGCTGTTTTTT
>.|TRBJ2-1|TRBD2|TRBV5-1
CASSPGTSGGVLRNEQFF
TGCGCCAGCAGCCCAGGGACTAGCGGAGGGGTCCTGCGCAATGAGCAGTTCTTC
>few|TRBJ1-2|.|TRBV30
CAWSPAEMYGYTF
TGTGCCTGGAGTCCTGCCGAGATGTATGGCTACACCTTC
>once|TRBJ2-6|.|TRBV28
CASSLQGTGANVLTF
TGTGCCAGCAGTTTACAGGGTACTGGGGCCAACGTCCTGACTTTC
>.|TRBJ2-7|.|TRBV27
CASSLAGLTYEQYF
TGTGCCAGCAGTTTGGCGGGGCTAACCTACGAGCAGTACTTC
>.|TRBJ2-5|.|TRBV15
CATSRDPEETQYF
TGTGCCACCAGCAGAGATCCAGAGGAGACCCAGTACTTC
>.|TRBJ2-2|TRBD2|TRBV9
CASSVGLAGGSGELFF
TGTGCCAGCAGCGTAGGGCTAGCGGGAGGATCCGGGGAGCTGTTTTTT
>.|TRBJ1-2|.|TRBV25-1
CASSPTGYGYTF
TGTGCCAGCAGCCCTACAGGGTATGGCTACACCTTC
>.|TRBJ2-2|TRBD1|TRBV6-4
CASSDSGRGTGELFF
TGTGCCAGCAGTGACTCTGGCAGGGGGACCGGGGAGCTGTTTTTT
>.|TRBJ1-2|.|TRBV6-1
CASTEIGYTF
TGTGCCAGCACTGAGATTGGCTACACCTTC
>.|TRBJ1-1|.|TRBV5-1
CASSFGGVSTEAFF
TGCGCCAGCAGCTTTGGGGGGGTGAGCACTGAAGCTTTCTTT
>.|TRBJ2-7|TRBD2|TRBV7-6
CASSLRGQTSGRAYPNEQYF
TGTGCCAGCAGCTTAAGGGGTCAGACTAGCGGGAGGGCCTACCCTAACGAGCAGTACTTC
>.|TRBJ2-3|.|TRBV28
CASSPQGRVTDTQYF
TGTGCCAGCAGTCCCCAGGGGCGGGTCACAGATACGCAGTATTTT
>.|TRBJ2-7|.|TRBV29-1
CSVNQGSSYEQYF
TGCAGCGTAAATCAGGGGTCCTCCTACGAGCAGTACTTC
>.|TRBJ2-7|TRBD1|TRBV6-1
CASSRGQGAYEQYF
TGTGCCAGCAGTCGAGGACAGGGGGCCTACGAGCAGTACTTC